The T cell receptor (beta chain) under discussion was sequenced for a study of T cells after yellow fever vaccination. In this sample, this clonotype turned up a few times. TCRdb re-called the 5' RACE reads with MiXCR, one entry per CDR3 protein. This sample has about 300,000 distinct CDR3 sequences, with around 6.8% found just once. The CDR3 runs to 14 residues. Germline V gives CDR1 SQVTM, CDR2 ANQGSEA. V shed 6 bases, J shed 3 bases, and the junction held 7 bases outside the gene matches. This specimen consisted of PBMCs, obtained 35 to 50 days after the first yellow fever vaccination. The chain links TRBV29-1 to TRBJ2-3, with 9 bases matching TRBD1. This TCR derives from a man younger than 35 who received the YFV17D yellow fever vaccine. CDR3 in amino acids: CSVGGTGITDTQYF. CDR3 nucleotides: TGCAGCGTGGGCGGGACAGGGATTACAGATACGCAGTATTTT.